This T cell receptor (beta chain) was sequenced for a study of breast tumors, draining lymph nodes, adjacent tissues. General study results and limits: Tumor and nontumor repertoires were significantly more similar in luminal-like than in basal-like breast cancer. Tumor TCR diversity was below lymph nodes but above nontumor tissue. The data were judged consistent with most tumor T cells coming from lymph node and expanding in tumor.

Breast cancer patients provided tissue from their axillary draining lymph nodes. This clonotype was seen ten or more times. The antigen is unknown. Per germline, CDR1 SGDLS and CDR2 YYNGEE. CDR3 length: 15 amino acids. V lost 4 bases and J 8 bases, leaving 18 bases between the germline ends. MiXCR, applied by TCRdb to the multiplex PCR reads, yields one record per CDR3 protein. The table lists around 130,000 distinct CDR3 sequences, 15% to 20% of them singletons. This sequence originates from a female donor with breast cancer. Some clones in this sample may be carry-over from other donors' samples. Sequences were obtained from axillary lymph node tissue. The V and J genes are TRBV9 and TRBJ1-4; D may be TRBD1 (5 bases). The CDR3 nucleotides are TGTGCCAGCAGCCCTTTGGGAGGGGCGGGAGAAAAACTGTTTTTT. Translating gives CASSPLGGAGEKLFF.